These 20 T cell receptor beta chains were all obtained from the same sample, sequenced in a study of cytomegalovirus exposure and HLA in healthy donors. The PCR had 60 Vbeta and 13 Jbeta primers. Only in-frame clones appear in the TCRdb table, and some are missing; sequencing was by immunoSEQ multiplex PCR. This table has about 80,000 clones, roughly 79% appearing once. The sequenced sample was PBMCs. The origin of the receptors is a woman aged 40 to 49 in good health and CMV-seropositive.

The chain has TRBV7-9 and TRBJ2-3, with a tentative D call TRBD1 (5 bases). The CDR3 totals 12 residues. V was pared by 2 bases and J by 12 bases, with 12 bases between. In germline, CDR1 is SEHNR, CDR2 FQNEAQ (reference sequence). DNA for the CDR3: TGTGCCAGCAGCTTATCTGGACAACGCCAGTATTTT. This gives the protein CASSLSGQRQYF.

The V call is TRBV6-1, the J call TRBJ1-5, with D perhaps matching TRBD1 (6 bases). This CDR3 is built from 15 residues. Germline CDR1 reads MNHNS; CDR2 reads SASEGT. V dropped 2 bases and J dropped 6 bases, with 14 bases sitting between them. The CDR3 is CASSEWRQAGQPQHF. CDR3 sequence (DNA): TGTGCCAGCAGTGAATGGCGACAGGCTGGTCAGCCCCAGCATTTT.

A few counts support this clone. The rearrangement links TRBV9 to TRBJ2-1; a possible D gene is TRBD2 (5 bases). Trimming pared 3 bases from V and 10 bases from J, leaving 17 bases between. The length of the CDR3 is 14 residues. In germline, CDR1 is SGDLS, CDR2 YYNGEE. The DNA for the CDR3 is TGTGCCAGCAGCGCCCACCTAGGGCCGGGGGAGCAGTTCTTC. Translating gives CASSAHLGPGEQFF.

The chain recombines TRBV7-9 with TRBJ2-1; D is perhaps TRBD1 (5 bases). Germline CDR1 SEHNR, CDR2 FQNEAQ (reference sequence). The CDR3 extends over 16 amino acids. Trimming cost V 6 bases and J 0 bases, with 15 bases left between them. CDR3 in amino acids: CASSSAGNPSYNEQFF. The CDR3 DNA is TGTGCCAGCAGTTCTGCAGGGAATCCCTCCTACAATGAGCAGTTCTTC. The variable domain in full, with the rest retrieved from reference TRBV7-9 and TRBJ2-1, is DTGVSQNPRHKITKRGQNVTFRCDPISEHNRLYWYRQTLGQGPEFLTYFQNEAQLEKSRLLSDRFSAERPKGSFSTLEIQRTEQGDSAMYLCASSSAGNPSYNEQFFGPGTRLTVL.

The chain has TRBV5-1 and TRBJ2-7, with 11 bases fitting TRBD1. After removal of 4 bases from V and 2 bases from J, the junction contained 5 bases not matched to a gene. The germline V gene has CDR1 SGHRS and CDR2 YFSETQ. CDR3 size: 15 residues. In DNA, the CDR3 is TGCGCCAGCAGCGGACAGGGGGCCATTACCTACGAGCAGTACTTC. Amino acid sequence: CASSGQGAITYEQYF.

This clone has a handful of counts. The V call is TRBV30, the J call TRBJ1-5; D remains ambiguous. The CDR3 contains 12 residues. V lost 1 base and J 9 bases, leaving 10 bases between the germline ends. Per germline, CDR1 GTSNPN and CDR2 SVGIG (reference sequence). The CDR3 loop is CAWSGGQTPQHF. For the CDR3, the DNA is TGTGCCTGGAGTGGCGGCCAGACGCCCCAGCATTTT.

This clone was recorded a few times. The chain carries TRBV6-5 and TRBJ2-5; 8 nucleotides line up with TRBD2. Unmatched junction bases numbered 5, after V lost 8 bases and J lost 3 bases. From germline, CDR1 is MNHEY and CDR2 SVGAGI. The CDR3 consists of 13 residues. CDR3 sequence: CASSGSGEETQYF. The CDR3 nucleotides read TGTGCCAGCTCGGGTAGCGGGGAAGAGACCCAGTACTTC.

This chain joins TRBV10-3 and TRBJ1-4; D remains ambiguous. Germline assignment: CDR1 ENHRY and CDR2 SYGVKD. The V end was cut by 5 bases, the J end by 4 bases, with 8 bases between. The CDR3 is 13 amino acids. CDR3 amino acids: CAISNSLNEKLFF. CDR3 nucleotides: TGTGCCATCAGTAACTCCCTTAATGAAAAACTGTTTTTT.

This clone was observed once. The chain is built from TRBV9 and TRBJ1-4, with D unclear. The CDR3 has 15 amino acids. Trimming cost V 3 bases and J 4 bases, with 13 bases left between them. Germline CDR1 is SGDLS and CDR2 is YYNGEE. The CDR3 spells CASSAWAGLNEKLFF. CDR3 nucleotides: TGTGCCAGCAGCGCGTGGGCAGGCCTTAATGAAAAACTGTTTTTT.

Of note for this clone: The same CDR3 arises from other DNA sequences in this sample as well. This sequence joins TRBV30 and TRBJ1-3; D is undetermined. CDR1 and CDR2 (germline): GTSNPN, SVGIG (reference sequence). The CDR3 has 13 amino acids. The V gene lost 4 bases and the J gene lost 0 bases, with 7 bases spanning the gap. CDR3 bases: TGTGCCTGGAACGGTGGCTCTGGAAACACCATATATTTT. It is translated as CAWNGGSGNTIYF.

J is TRBJ1-6 and V is TRBV18; TRBD1 aligns across 8 bases. Germline CDR1 and CDR2: KGHSH and LQKENI. This CDR3 is built from 19 residues. V gave up 3 bases and J gave up 0 bases; unmatched junction bases: 10. CDR3 region: CASSPRQGSTSSYNSPLHF. The CDR3 DNA sequence: TGTGCCAGCTCACCGCGACAGGGGTCCACGAGCTCCTATAATTCACCCCTCCACTTT.

The chain uses TRBV5-4 and TRBJ1-2; 9 bases line up with TRBD1. Germline V lookup: CDR1 SGHNT, CDR2 YYREEE (reference sequence). With V trimmed by 3 bases and J by 5 bases, 8 bases remained unmatched. The CDR3 runs 15 residues. CDR3 amino acids: CASSSTGGASYGYTF. The CDR3 DNA reads TGTGCCAGCAGCTCTACAGGGGGCGCTAGTTATGGCTACACCTTC.

The sample holds one count of this clone. The chain carries TRBV5-1 and TRBJ2-1; unclear D gene. Trimming stripped 2 bases from V and 0 bases from J, with 9 bases between. The CDR3 covers 15 residues. CDR1 is SGHRS, CDR2 YFSETQ, per germline. The CDR3, as DNA: TGCGCCAGCAGCTTCGTAGAAAACTCCTACAATGAGCAGTTCTTC. Protein sequence: CASSFVENSYNEQFF.

The rearrangement links TRBV29-1 to TRBJ2-5, with 7 nucleotides matching TRBD2. Germline V gene lookup returns CDR1 SQVTM and CDR2 ANQGSEA. This CDR3 is built from 14 residues. V was pared by 4 bases and J by 1 base, with 6 bases of the junction left unmatched. CDR3 sequence: CSVVGRGLQETQYF. The CDR3 DNA reads as TGCAGCGTTGTAGGGAGGGGCCTCCAAGAGACCCAGTACTTC.

V gene TRBV7-6 combines with J gene TRBJ2-7, with D tentatively TRBD1 (6 bases). Trimming cost V 7 bases and J 9 bases, with 19 bases left between them. The germline V gene encodes CDR1 SGHVS and CDR2 FNYEAQ. CDR3 length: 13 residues. The CDR3: CASTFVQGTRQYF. The CDR3 DNA reads TGTGCCAGCACCTTTGTCCAGGGGACGAGGCAGTACTTC.

CDR3 sequence reads: CASRGTRGDYGYTF. CDR3 DNA: TGCGCCAGCAGGGGTACTCGGGGGGACTATGGCTACACCTTC. The V call is TRBV5-1, the J call TRBJ1-2; a weak D match, TRBD1 (5 bases). V shed 5 bases and J shed 3 bases, with 14 bases lying between them. This CDR3 is built from 14 residues. Germline CDR1 SGHRS, CDR2 YFSETQ.

The chain is built from TRBV29-1 and TRBJ2-5; 11 nucleotides agree with TRBD1. Trimming at V came to 6 bases and at J to 5 bases, leaving 11 bases not matched to a gene. CDR1 SQVTM and CDR2 ANQGSEA come from the germline V gene. The CDR3 extends over 15 amino acids. The CDR3 is CSVEGGQGVLETQYF. As DNA, the CDR3 is TGCAGCGTGGAGGGGGGACAGGGGGTATTGGAGACCCAGTACTTC.

J is TRBJ1-4 and V is TRBV28, with 7 nucleotides matching TRBD1. The junction had 4 bases not matched to a gene; V was cut back by 5 bases and J by 1 base. Germline V gene sequence: CDR1 MDHEN, CDR2 SYDVKM. The CDR3 consists of 15 residues. This CDR3 is CASSHRQGTNEKLFF. The DNA for the CDR3 is TGTGCCAGCAGTCATCGACAGGGAACTAATGAAAAACTGTTTTTT.

The chain combines TRBV27 with TRBJ1-1; perhaps TRBD1 as D (5 bases). V was trimmed by 2 bases and J by 5 bases, leaving 15 bases between them. Germline V lookup: CDR1 MNHEY, CDR2 SMNVEV (reference sequence). The CDR3 is 15 amino acids. The CDR3 protein is CASSLRAGGNTEAFF. DNA of the CDR3: TGTGCCAGCAGTTTACGAGCGGGGGGGAATACTGAAGCTTTCTTT.

In its sample, this clone was seen once. The gene calls are TRBV4-2 and TRBJ2-3; 12 bases fit TRBD2. Germline lookup yields CDR1 LGHNA and CDR2 YNFKEQ. The CDR3 runs to 14 residues. V gave up 9 bases and J gave up 6 bases; unmatched junction bases: 7. This chain's CDR3 is CASSLAGGLDTQYF. In DNA form, the CDR3 reads TGTGCCAGTAGTCTAGCGGGGGGGCTGGATACGCAGTATTTT.